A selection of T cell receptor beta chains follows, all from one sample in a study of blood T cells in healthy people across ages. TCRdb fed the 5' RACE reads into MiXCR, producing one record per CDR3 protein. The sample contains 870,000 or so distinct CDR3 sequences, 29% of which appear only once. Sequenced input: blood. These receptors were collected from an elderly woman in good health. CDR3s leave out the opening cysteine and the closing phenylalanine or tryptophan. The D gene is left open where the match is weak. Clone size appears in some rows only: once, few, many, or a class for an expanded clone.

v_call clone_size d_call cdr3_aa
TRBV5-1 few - ASTPSGGGNTEAF
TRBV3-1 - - ASSHSATNEKLF
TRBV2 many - ASKAGGRSYEQY
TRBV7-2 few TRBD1 ASSLEIWTGSHEQY
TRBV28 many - ASSLGLGRRVDTQY
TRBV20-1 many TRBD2 SAPPIGGGGGPSDTQY
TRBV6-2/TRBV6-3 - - ASSQTFGAF
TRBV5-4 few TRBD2 ASSAGLAGALDTQY
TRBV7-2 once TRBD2 ASSLSGGLRQETQY
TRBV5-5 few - ASSLAAGASGYT